The 8 T cell receptor beta chains given below trace back to one sample, sequenced in a study of a mutant IDH1 vaccine in newly diagnosed glioma. This sample's time point: week 5, during vaccination. Every vaccine dose comprised 300 ug of mutant IDH1 20-mer peptide plus topical imiquimod. Measured with immunoSEQ multiplex PCR; TCRdb has only the in-frame clones, and not every one. Among around 78,000 clones, around 90% were seen once, and the ten largest hold about 0.6%. No antigen has been assigned to these receptors. Sequenced material: PBMCs, taken from a glioma patient whose treatment included an IDH1 peptide vaccine. Every receptor here comes from a woman aged 50 to 65 with glioma.

V is TRBV6-5 and J is TRBJ2-7; unclear D gene. Germline V gives CDR1 MNHEY, CDR2 SVGAGI. The CDR3 has 12 residues. The V and J ends lost 5 bases and 3 bases respectively, with 8 bases between them. DNA of the CDR3: TGTGCCAGCAGTGAAGGGTTCTACGAGCAGTACTTC. Protein sequence: CASSEGFYEQYF.

The chain is built from TRBV14 and TRBJ1-1, with TRBD1 matching over 8 bases. This CDR3 region has 15 residues. Unmatched junction bases numbered 6, after V lost 1 base and J lost 5 bases. Germline V gene data show CDR1 as SGHDN and CDR2 as FVKESK. The CDR3 region is CASSQVGRGQTEAFF. CDR3 sequence (DNA): TGTGCCAGCAGCCAAGTTGGCAGGGGGCAAACTGAAGCTTTCTTT.

A few counts support this clone. The chain recombines TRBV7-9 with TRBJ2-1, with TRBD2 identical over 9 bases. CDR1 and CDR2 from the germline V gene are SEHNR and FQNEAQ (reference sequence). The V and J ends lost 5 bases and 8 bases, in that order; junction bases with no gene match: 10. This CDR3 comprises 15 residues. The CDR3 here is CASSRWTSVDDEQFF. CDR3 nucleotide sequence: TGTGCCAGCAGCCGTTGGACTAGCGTTGACGATGAGCAGTTCTTC.

This chain uses TRBV11-2 with TRBJ1-1; D call uncertain. Germline CDR1 and CDR2: SGHAT and FQNNGV. Deletions cut 6 bases from V and 1 base from J, with 6 bases between. The CDR3 loop spans 12 amino acids. In DNA, the CDR3 is TGTGCCAGCAGGGTCCAGAACACTGAAGCTTTCTTT. This encodes CASRVQNTEAFF.

The rearrangement uses TRBV10-3 and TRBJ2-1, with 10 bases fitting TRBD2. CDR3 size: 16 residues. Germline V gene lookup returns CDR1 ENHRY and CDR2 SYGVKD. V was pared by 2 bases and J by 2 bases, with 3 bases of the junction left unmatched. Written as DNA, the CDR3 is TGTGCCATCAGTGAGGGACTAGCGGAGCCCTACAATGAGCAGTTCTTC. Translating gives CAISEGLAEPYNEQFF.

J is TRBJ2-6 and V is TRBV23-1; no firm D call. Being an ORF, TRBV23-1 has a function that is uncertain. The CDR3 is made up of 15 amino acids. Trimming cost V 8 bases and J 1 base, with 12 bases left between them. CDR3 in DNA: TGCGCCAGCCCCCTCCGGCATTCTGGGGCCAACGTCCTGACTTTC. This codes for CASPLRHSGANVLTF.

V usage is TRBV6-4 and J usage is TRBJ2-5; the match to TRBD2 covers 12 bases. V was pared by 7 bases and J by 5 bases, with 8 bases of the junction left unmatched. Looked up from germline, CDR1 is MRHNA and CDR2 is SNTAGT. The CDR3 is 15 residues long. This CDR3 reads CASIALAGGSETQYF. The CDR3 DNA follows: TGTGCCAGCATAGCCCTAGCGGGAGGGTCTGAGACCCAGTACTTC.

This rearrangement joins TRBV28 to TRBJ2-1, with D tentatively TRBD2 (6 bases). Trimming pared 5 bases from V and 3 bases from J, leaving 17 bases between. The CDR3 runs 16 residues. Germline CDR1 is MDHEN and CDR2 is SYDVKM. The CDR3 here is CASSLPGRLRYNEQFF. CDR3 nucleotide sequence: TGTGCCAGCAGTCTCCCCGGGAGACTCCGCTACAATGAGCAGTTCTTC.